The 23 T cell receptor beta chains below all came from one sample that was sequenced in a study of T cells after yellow fever vaccination. TCRdb re-analysed the 5' RACE reads in MiXCR, keeping a single row per CDR3 protein. This sample has approximately 160,000 distinct CDR3 sequences, with roughly 8.8% found just once. The source material was CD8+ T cells sorted from PBMCs, sampled 45 days after the yellow fever booster vaccination. The receptor source for this set is a man between 18 and 29 years old who received the YFV17D yellow fever vaccine.

This clonotype was detected many times. The V gene is TRBV7-2, the J gene TRBJ1-2; D gene ambiguous. With 5 bases removed from V and 4 bases from J, the gap between germline ends came to 11 bases. The CDR3 length is 13 residues. CDR1 SGHTA and CDR2 FQGNSA come from the germline V gene. The CDR3 is CASSTTVSYGYTF. The CDR3 bases are TGTGCCAGCAGCACAACAGTCTCCTATGGCTACACCTTC.

This clonotype was observed a few times. CDR3 residues: CASSVEGPAGGKLFF. CDR3 DNA: TGTGCCAGCAGCGTAGAGGGGCCCGCCGGCGGAAAACTGTTTTTT. This rearrangement joins TRBV9 to TRBJ1-4; possible D gene TRBD1, 5 bases. The length of the CDR3 is 15 residues. The germline V gene has CDR1 SGDLS and CDR2 YYNGEE. V dropped 0 bases and J dropped 10 bases, with 16 bases sitting between them.

The chain links TRBV19 to TRBJ1-2, with TRBD1 matching 7 bases. Germline CDR1 LNHDA, CDR2 SQIVND (reference sequence). With V trimmed by 7 bases and J by 2 bases, 7 bases remained unmatched. The CDR3 runs to 14 residues. The CDR3 sequence: CASNNVGQNYGYTF. The CDR3 DNA reads as TGTGCCAGTAATAACGTGGGACAGAACTATGGCTACACCTTC.

The chain joins TRBV9 to TRBJ2-2, with TRBD1 as a possible D gene (5 bases). This CDR3 comprises 14 residues. Between the trimmed V and J ends, which lost 3 bases and 0 bases, there was a span of 6 bases. Germline CDR1 reads SGDLS; CDR2 reads YYNGEE. The CDR3 is CASSEDTNTGELFF. The CDR3 region has the DNA TGTGCCAGCAGCGAGGACACGAACACCGGGGAGCTGTTTTTT.

This chain links TRBV5-1 with TRBJ2-2; D may be TRBD1 or TRBD2 (5 bases each). The CDR3 sequence is 14 residues long. Trimming stripped 4 bases from V and 7 bases from J, with 14 bases between. Germline CDR1 reads SGHRS; CDR2 reads YFSETQ. The CDR3 protein is CASSEGSLYGELFF. In DNA, the CDR3 is TGCGCCAGCAGCGAGGGGTCCTTATACGGGGAGCTGTTTTTT.

This clonotype has a handful of counts. The chain employs TRBV10-3 and TRBJ2-1, with 9 bases matching TRBD2. Germline V gene sequence: CDR1 ENHRY, CDR2 SYGVKD. Trimming removed 6 bases from V and 5 bases from J; junction bases left unmatched: 11. The length of the CDR3 is 16 residues. The CDR3 nucleotides read TGTGCCATCAGGGTTGGGGGACTAGCCCAGCACAATGAGCAGTTCTTC. Protein product: CAIRVGGLAQHNEQFF.

The chain joins TRBV7-9 to TRBJ1-4; D is perhaps TRBD1 (5 bases). The germline V gene encodes CDR1 SEHNR and CDR2 FQNEAQ (reference sequence). Trimming removed 4 bases from V and 10 bases from J, with 13 bases in between. This CDR3 has 13 residues. The CDR3 loop reads CASSSRARVKLFF. DNA for the CDR3: TGTGCCAGCAGCTCGAGAGCCAGGGTAAAACTGTTTTTT.

The chain employs TRBV6-6 and TRBJ1-2; 7 nucleotides line up with TRBD1. Germline V gene data show CDR1 as MNHNY and CDR2 as SVGAGI (reference sequence). The CDR3 totals 14 residues. Trimming took 2 bases from V and 3 from J; bases not matched to a gene: 3. The chain's CDR3 is CASSYQGQDYGYTF. The CDR3 DNA sequence: TGTGCCAGCAGTTACCAAGGACAGGACTATGGCTACACCTTC.

V usage is TRBV5-5 and J usage is TRBJ2-1; D might be TRBD1 (5 bases). CDR1 is SGHKS, CDR2 YYEKEE, per germline (reference sequence). Trimming removed 2 bases at V and 4 bases at J, with 13 bases between. This CDR3 contains 15 residues. In DNA form, the CDR3 reads TGTGCCAGCAGCTTCCACAGGATGCCATACAATGAGCAGTTCTTC. This sequence encodes CASSFHRMPYNEQFF.

This clonotype was counted at least ten times. The chain couples TRBV9 to TRBJ2-5; D ambiguous. CDR3 size: 14 residues. Germline values: CDR1 SGDLS, CDR2 YYNGEE. V was pared by 5 bases and J by 7 bases, with 18 bases between. This CDR3 is CASSLQVSPGTQYF. In DNA, the CDR3 is TGTGCCAGCAGTCTTCAAGTGAGCCCCGGGACCCAGTACTTC.

V and J are TRBV6-6 and TRBJ2-3; 8 nucleotides align to TRBD1. Per germline, CDR1 MNHNY and CDR2 SVGAGI (reference sequence). CDR3 length equals 14 residues. The V and J ends lost 5 bases and 6 bases, in that order; junction bases with no gene match: 7. CDR3 sequence reads: CASSHVDRADTQYF. The CDR3 region has the DNA TGTGCCAGCAGTCACGTGGACAGGGCGGATACGCAGTATTTT.

The rearrangement joins TRBV7-8 to TRBJ2-7, with D possibly TRBD1 on 6 matching bases. V shed 5 bases and J shed 2 bases, with 10 bases lying between them. The CDR3 sequence is 13 residues long. Germline assignment: CDR1 SGHVS and CDR2 FQNEAQ. CDR3 sequence (DNA): TGTGCCAGCAGCGACACAGGGCCCTACGAGCAGTACGTC. Amino acid sequence: CASSDTGPYEQYV.

This clonotype occurred a few times. The rearrangement uses TRBV5-6 and TRBJ2-7; tentative D call: TRBD2 (5 bases). V lost 3 bases and J 0 bases, leaving 19 bases between the germline ends. This CDR3 comprises 17 residues. From germline, CDR1 is SGHDT and CDR2 YYEEEE. CDR3 DNA: TGTGCCAGCAGCTACTCGAGGGTAGCGCCTTTCTCCTACGAGCAGTACTTC. It translates to CASSYSRVAPFSYEQYF.

CDR3 coding DNA: TGCGCCAGCAGCCAAGAATGGGGTGCTCGTACGCAGTATTTT. It yields the protein CASSQEWGARTQYF. This chain links TRBV4-1 with TRBJ2-3; D gene uncertain. CDR3 length: 14 amino acids. Germline V gene lookup returns CDR1 MGHRA and CDR2 YSYEKL. The V and J ends lost 0 bases and 8 bases respectively, with 12 bases between them.

This clonotype was seen ten or more times. The rearrangement uses TRBV12-3 or TRBV12-4 and TRBJ2-5; 9 bases fit TRBD2. With V trimmed by 5 bases and J by 4 bases, 8 bases remained unmatched. The CDR3 spans 15 residues. The CDR3 here is CASSLEGLAGETQYF. The CDR3, as DNA: TGTGCCAGCAGTCTCGAGGGACTAGCAGGAGAGACCCAGTACTTC.

At least ten counts were recorded for this clonotype. The chain employs TRBV5-1 and TRBJ1-2; 8 bases line up with TRBD1. In germline, CDR1 is SGHRS, CDR2 YFSETQ. This CDR3 contains 14 residues. V lost 1 base to trimming and J lost 8 bases; unmatched junction nucleotides: 7. The CDR3 spells CASSLKMGQEGYTF. CDR3 bases: TGCGCCAGCAGCTTGAAAATGGGACAGGAGGGCTACACCTTC.

Many counts were recorded for this clonotype. The J gene is TRBJ2-7, the V gene TRBV7-9; D possibly corresponds to TRBD1 (7 bases). This CDR3 comprises 14 residues. Germline V gene data show CDR1 as SEHNR and CDR2 as FQNEAQ (reference sequence). Trimming shortened V by 6 bases and J by 5 bases, and 17 bases separated the two germline ends. The CDR3, as DNA: TGTGCCAGCAGTTTTACAGGAGGGGGCCACGAGCAGTACTTC. Amino acid sequence: CASSFTGGGHEQYF.

This clonotype was seen only a few times. The chain joins TRBV5-6 to TRBJ2-2, with no clear D. The ends were cut back, 8 bases at V and 3 bases at J, with 14 bases in the middle. This CDR3 has 14 amino acids. CDR1 SGHDT and CDR2 YYEEEE come from the germline V gene. CDR3 region: CARFTENDTGELFF. CDR3 nucleotides: TGTGCCAGGTTTACAGAGAATGACACCGGGGAGCTGTTTTTT.

This clonotype was counted only a few times. The chain is built from TRBV7-9 and TRBJ1-1; D not resolved. CDR3 length equals 13 residues. The germline V gene has CDR1 SEHNR and CDR2 FQNEAQ (reference sequence). The V gene lost 4 bases and the J gene lost 1 base, with 7 bases spanning the gap. The CDR3 here is CASSSSQNTEAFF. CDR3 in DNA: TGTGCCAGCAGCTCATCACAGAACACTGAAGCTTTCTTT.

The chain links TRBV30 to TRBJ2-3, with TRBD1 identical over 11 bases. The CDR3 runs to 14 residues. V was pared by 1 base and J by 8 bases, with 5 bases of the junction left unmatched. The germline gives CDR1 GTSNPN, CDR2 SVGIG (reference sequence). The CDR3, as DNA: TGTGCCTGGAGTGGAGGACAGGGGGCAGGTACGCAGTATTTT. Translated, it gives CAWSGGQGAGTQYF.

There are a few counts of this clonotype. This chain joins TRBV6-2 or TRBV6-3 and TRBJ1-5; TRBD1 agrees at 12 bases. CDR3 size: 15 residues. After removal of 2 bases from V and 5 bases from J, the junction contained 1 base not matched to a gene. CDR1 and CDR2 (germline): MNHEY, SVGEGT. CDR3 protein: CASSYGTGGDQPQHF. DNA of the CDR3: TGTGCCAGCAGTTACGGGACAGGGGGCGATCAGCCCCAGCATTTT.

This clonotype was detected a few times. The rearrangement joins TRBV4-1 to TRBJ1-1; D is uncertain. The CDR3 contains 12 residues. CDR1 MGHRA and CDR2 YSYEKL come from the germline V gene. Trimming took 5 bases from V and 0 from J, leaving 4 bases between them. Here the CDR3 reads CASSYMNTEAFF. In DNA form, the CDR3 reads TGCGCCAGCAGCTACATGAACACTGAAGCTTTCTTT.

Details on this clonotype: Because the CDR3's place on the DNA is in doubt, the DNA is left out and the CDR3 is given as listed by TCRdb. V usage is TRBV27 and J usage is TRBJ1-2; TRBD1 is the table's D call, not checked against the DNA. The CDR3 extends over 13 residues, inclusive of both ends. Looked up from germline, CDR1 is MNHEY and CDR2 is SMNVEV (reference sequence). CDR3 in amino acids: CASSLGTGTGYTF.